This T cell receptor beta chain is from a study of early T cells in non-severe SARS-CoV-2 infection. MiXCR, applied by TCRdb to the 5' RACE reads, yields one record per CDR3 protein. Of 55,000 to 70,000 distinct CDR3 sequences listed, around 12% are singletons. The V end was cut by 4 bases, the J end by 3 bases, with 16 bases between. Germline V gene lookup returns CDR1 DFQATT and CDR2 SNEGSKA (reference sequence). CDR3 size: 15 residues. This chain links TRBV20-1 with TRBJ1-5; D remains unclear. The sequence was collected from an adult who was a healthcare worker with PCR-confirmed SARS-CoV-2 infection or an uninfected control (not recorded which). The specimen sequenced was whole blood. The CDR3 region has the DNA TGCAGTGCTACATCCACGGGGTCCTCCAATCAGCCCCAGCATTTT. The encoded protein is CSATSTGSSNQPQHF.